These 16 T cell receptor beta chains originate from one sample sequenced in a study of graft-versus-host responses after intestinal transplantation. Profiling relied on immunoSEQ multiplex PCR, and the TCRdb table lists in-frame clones only, not all of them. The sample has 24,000 or so clones; around 78% are singletons. The material sequenced was PBMCs, taken around 28 days after intestinal transplant. Receptors originate from a human patient who received an intestinal transplant, so some T cells may come from the graft donor.

This clone was found a few times. The chain has TRBV5-1 and TRBJ2-7; 7 bases map to TRBD1. V gave up 3 bases and J gave up 1 base; unmatched junction bases: 4. The germline CDR1 and CDR2 sequences are SGHRS and YFSETQ. The length of the CDR3 is 14 residues. For the CDR3, the DNA is TGCGCCAGCAGCTACAGGGGAGAGTCCTACGAGCAGTACTTC. Residues: CASSYRGESYEQYF.

The rearrangement links TRBV2 to TRBJ2-1; 7 bases are shared with TRBD1. CDR1 is SNHLY, CDR2 FYNNEI, per germline. The CDR3 length is 14 residues. Losses at the gene ends were 4 bases for V and 3 bases for J; bases not matched to a gene: 3. CDR3 in amino acids: CASSARTGYNEQFF. The CDR3 nucleotides read TGTGCCAGCAGTGCGCGGACAGGCTACAATGAGCAGTTCTTC.

This chain links TRBV7-8 with TRBJ2-2; TRBD1 matches 10 bases. The CDR3 has 15 amino acids. The J segment lost 8 bases and the V segment lost 6 bases, leaving 9 bases of the junction unmatched. Germline V CDR1 and CDR2: SGHVS, FQNEAQ. CDR3 amino acids: CASSLPGQGMGELFF. The CDR3 region has the DNA TGTGCCAGCAGTTTACCGGGACAGGGGATGGGGGAGCTGTTTTTT.

The J gene is TRBJ2-5, the V gene TRBV19; TRBD1 matches at 10 bases. The better agreement between TRBJ2-7 and the DNA end casts doubt on the J call. The CDR3 covers 13 residues. Germline CDR1 is LNHDA and CDR2 is SQIVND (reference sequence). The CDR3 DNA reads TGTGCCAGTGGGGGGACAGGGGACTACGAGCAGTACTTC. Its protein is CASGGTGDYEQYF.

This chain uses TRBV2 with TRBJ1-6; D gene unclear. Trimming took 9 bases from V and 0 from J, leaving 6 bases between them. Germline assignment: CDR1 SNHLY and CDR2 FYNNEI. The CDR3 is 13 amino acids. In DNA form, the CDR3 reads TGTGCCAGTTACAGCTCCTATAATTCACCCCTCCACTTT. Translating gives CASYSSYNSPLHF.

The V gene is TRBV5-4, the J gene TRBJ1-4; TRBD1 matches 8 bases. The CDR3 sequence is 13 residues long. In germline, CDR1 is SGHNT, CDR2 YYREEE (reference sequence). V shed 6 bases and J 5 bases; nucleotides not matched to a gene: 3. The CDR3 nucleotides are TGTGCCAGCACGAGACAGGGGAATGAAAAACTGTTTTTT. It encodes CASTRQGNEKLFF.

V usage is TRBV2 and J usage is TRBJ1-2; D perhaps matches TRBD1 (6 bases). The germline V and J ends were trimmed by 3 bases and 2 bases, with 10 bases remaining between them. Germline V gene lookup returns CDR1 SNHLY and CDR2 FYNNEI. CDR3 size: 14 residues. The CDR3 DNA reads as TGTGCCAGCAGTGAGGGGGGCGGCAACTATGGCTACACCTTC. Its translation is CASSEGGGNYGYTF.

A note on this clone: The same CDR3 can be traced to other DNA sequences in this sample. The chain is built from TRBV19 and TRBJ2-6; 7 bases match TRBD1. The CDR3 sequence is 17 residues long. The ends lost 0 bases at V and 2 bases at J; junction bases unmatched: 4. CDR1 LNHDA and CDR2 SQIVND come from the germline V gene (reference sequence). CDR3 DNA: TGTGCCAGTAGTATAGACCTAGGGGGCCCTGGGGCCAACGTCCTGACTTTC. The encoded protein is CASSIDLGGPGANVLTF.

This clone was detected only a few times. V is TRBV5-1 and J is TRBJ1-1; 7 bases fit TRBD1. CDR1 is SGHRS and CDR2 is YFSETQ in the germline V gene. Trimming at V came to 4 bases and at J to 5 bases, leaving 2 bases not matched to a gene. The CDR3 has 12 residues. This CDR3 reads CASSQGGTEAFF. In nucleotides, the CDR3 is TGCGCCAGCAGCCAGGGGGGGACTGAAGCTTTCTTT.

This clone has just one count. The chain recombines TRBV18 with TRBJ1-3; D might be TRBD1 (6 bases). The germline CDR1 and CDR2 sequences are KGHSH and LQKENI. CDR3 length: 16 amino acids. V was trimmed by 2 bases and J by 0 bases, leaving 11 bases between them. The CDR3 sequence is CASSPSTGISGNTIYF. In nucleotides, the CDR3 is TGTGCCAGCTCACCAAGCACAGGGATCTCTGGAAACACCATATATTTT.

V gene TRBV5-1 combines with J gene TRBJ2-1, with 7 positions matching TRBD2. V lost 0 bases and J lost 1; bases outside the gene matches: 7. Per germline, CDR1 SGHRS and CDR2 YFSETQ. The CDR3 has 17 residues. CDR3 region: CASSLARQGGSYNEQFF. As DNA, the CDR3 is TGCGCCAGCAGCTTGGCCAGGCAGGGAGGGTCCTACAATGAGCAGTTCTTC.

The chain combines TRBV21-1 with TRBJ1-5; the table calls TRBD1, which could not be checked here. TRBV21-1 counts as a pseudogene. There are 16 residues in the CDR3. CDR3 DNA: TGTGCCAGCACCCGCCGGGACATTAATAGCAATCAGCCCCAGCATTTT. It encodes CASTRRDINSNQPQHF.

CDR3 region: CASSLGDEAFF. CDR3 in DNA: TGTGCCAGCAGTTTAGGGGATGAAGCTTTCTTT. V is TRBV27 and J is TRBJ1-1; D gene uncertain. Between the trimmed V and J ends, which lost 2 bases and 7 bases, there was a span of 5 bases. The V gene's germline CDR1 is MNHEY and CDR2 SMNVEV (reference sequence). CDR3 length: 11 residues.

The genes are TRBV7-9 and TRBJ1-2; D call uncertain. CDR1 and CDR2 (germline): SEHNR, FQNEAQ (reference sequence). The CDR3 consists of 15 residues. V was cut by 3 bases and J by 2 bases, with 13 bases left in between. The CDR3 spells CASSFEGGQNYGYTF. The CDR3 DNA sequence: TGTGCCAGCAGCTTTGAGGGTGGGCAGAACTATGGCTACACCTTC. The full variable domain, completed using reference TRBV7-9 and TRBJ1-2, is DTGVSQNPRHKITKRGQNVTFRCDPISEHNRLYWYRQTLGQGPEFLTYFQNEAQLEKSRLLSDRFSAERPKGSFSTLEIQRTEQGDSAMYLCASSFEGGQNYGYTFGSGTRLTVV.

The CDR3 protein is CASSLSDRADYGYTF. The CDR3 DNA sequence: TGTGCCAGCAGTCTTTCGGACAGGGCAGACTATGGCTACACCTTC. The chain has TRBV6-1 and TRBJ1-2; 8 bases align to TRBD1. V lost 5 bases to trimming and J lost 3 bases; unmatched junction nucleotides: 8. The CDR3 consists of 15 residues. In germline, CDR1 is MNHNS, CDR2 SASEGT.

The V gene is TRBV7-2, the J gene TRBJ2-1; 11 positions match TRBD2. Per the germline V gene, CDR1 is SGHTA and CDR2 is FQGNSA. The CDR3 covers 15 residues. V shed 1 base, J shed 6 bases, and the junction held 2 bases outside the gene matches. DNA for the CDR3: TGTGCCAGCAGCTTAGGTCTAGCGGGAGGCAATGAGCAGTTCTTC. It yields the protein CASSLGLAGGNEQFF.